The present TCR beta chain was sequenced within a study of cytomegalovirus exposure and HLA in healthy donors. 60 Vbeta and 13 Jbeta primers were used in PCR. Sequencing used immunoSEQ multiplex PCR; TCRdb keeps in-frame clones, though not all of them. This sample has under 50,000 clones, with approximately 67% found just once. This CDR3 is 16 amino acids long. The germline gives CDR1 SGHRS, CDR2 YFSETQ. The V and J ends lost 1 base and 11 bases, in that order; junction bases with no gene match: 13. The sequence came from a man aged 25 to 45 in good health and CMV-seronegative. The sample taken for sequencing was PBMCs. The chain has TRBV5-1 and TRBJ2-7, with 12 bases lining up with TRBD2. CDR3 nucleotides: TGCGCCAGCAGCTTGAACGGACTAGCGGGAAATGAGGTAAAGTACTTC. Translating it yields CASSLNGLAGNEVKYF.